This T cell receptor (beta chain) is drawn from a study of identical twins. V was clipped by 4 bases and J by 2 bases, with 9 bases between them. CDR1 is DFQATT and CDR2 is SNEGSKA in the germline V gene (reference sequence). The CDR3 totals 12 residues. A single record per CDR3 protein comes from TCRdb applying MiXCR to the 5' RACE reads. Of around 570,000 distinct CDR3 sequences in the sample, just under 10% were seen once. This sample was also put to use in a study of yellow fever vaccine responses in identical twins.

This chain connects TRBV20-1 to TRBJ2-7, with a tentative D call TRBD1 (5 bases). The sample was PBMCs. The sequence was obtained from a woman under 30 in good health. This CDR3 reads CSATGSAYEQYF. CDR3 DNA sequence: TGCAGTGCTACAGGGTCGGCCTACGAGCAGTACTTC.